This is a list of T cell receptor beta chains from one sample in a study of blood T cell repertoires in COVID-19. Clones were sequenced by immunoSEQ multiplex PCR, and TCRdb holds only the in-frame ones, with some missing. The sample contains over 150,000 clones, around 85% of which appear only once. The sample comprised peripheral blood. The receptors shown here come from a man aged 55 to 70 with COVID-19, enrolled during active disease. CDR3s include the opening cysteine and the closing phenylalanine or tryptophan. Each record gives: clone size, J gene, V gene, D gene, CDR3 DNA, CDR3 protein. D genes are given only for firm matches. Where a row states a size, it is once, few, many or the class of an expanded clone; other rows omit it.

size: -
J: TRBJ1-5
V: TRBV30
D: TRBD1
DNA: TGTGCCTGGAGTTTGGGACAGGGGGCCCTATATCAGCCCCAGCATTTT
CDR3: CAWSLGQGALYQPQHF

size: -
J: TRBJ1-1
V: TRBV7-3
D: -
DNA: TGTGCCAGCAGCTTAAGTCAGAACACTGAAGCTTTCTTT
CDR3: CASSLSQNTEAFF

size: -
J: TRBJ1-2
V: TRBV19
D: -
DNA: TGTGCCAGTAGTCCACGACAGACTGCTAACTATGGCTACACCTTC
CDR3: CASSPRQTANYGYTF

size: -
J: TRBJ2-2
V: TRBV6-4
D: -
DNA: TGTGCCAGCAGTGACTCCGGGATTAACACCGGGGAGCTGTTTTTT
CDR3: CASSDSGINTGELFF

size: -
J: TRBJ1-1
V: TRBV27
D: -
DNA: TGTGCCAGGGGGCTAGGGGGGGGCGGCACTGAAGCTTTCTTT
CDR3: CARGLGGGGTEAFF

size: -
J: TRBJ2-7
V: TRBV19
D: TRBD1
DNA: TGTGCCAGTAAACCGTGGACAGGGGAGCAGCAGTACTTC
CDR3: CASKPWTGEQQYF

size: -
J: TRBJ2-1
V: TRBV4-3
D: -
DNA: TGCGCCAGCAGCCAAGATATGACAGCCTACAATGAGCAGTTCTTC
CDR3: CASSQDMTAYNEQFF

size: -
J: TRBJ2-1
V: TRBV30
D: -
DNA: TGTGCCTGGCTGGACCGAAGGACTGGAAGCTCCTACAATGAGCAGTTCTTC
CDR3: CAWLDRRTGSSYNEQFF

size: -
J: TRBJ1-6
V: TRBV15
D: -
DNA: TGTGCCACCAGCAGAGATGGGGGGACCGCCTATAATTCACCCCTCCACTTT
CDR3: CATSRDGGTAYNSPLHF

size: few
J: TRBJ2-7
V: TRBV18
D: -
DNA: TGTGCCAGCTCACCAAAGACGGACAGCTACGAGCAGTACTTC
CDR3: CASSPKTDSYEQYF

size: -
J: TRBJ1-6
V: TRBV9
D: TRBD1
DNA: TGTGCCAGCAGCGTAGGGGGACAGGGGACAAATTCACCCCTCCACTTT
CDR3: CASSVGGQGTNSPLHF

size: -
J: TRBJ2-7
V: TRBV5-1
D: -
DNA: TGCGCCAGCAGCTTGGGGACATCTAGCTACGAGCAGTACTTC
CDR3: CASSLGTSSYEQYF

size: -
J: TRBJ1-1
V: TRBV6-5
D: TRBD1
DNA: TGTGCCAGCAGTATGCTGACAGGGAGCACTGAAGCTTTCTTT
CDR3: CASSMLTGSTEAFF

size: -
J: TRBJ1-6
V: TRBV10-2
D: -
DNA: TGCGCCAGCAGTGAGCTAGAGAGCTCCTATAATTCACCCCTCCACTTT
CDR3: CASSELESSYNSPLHF